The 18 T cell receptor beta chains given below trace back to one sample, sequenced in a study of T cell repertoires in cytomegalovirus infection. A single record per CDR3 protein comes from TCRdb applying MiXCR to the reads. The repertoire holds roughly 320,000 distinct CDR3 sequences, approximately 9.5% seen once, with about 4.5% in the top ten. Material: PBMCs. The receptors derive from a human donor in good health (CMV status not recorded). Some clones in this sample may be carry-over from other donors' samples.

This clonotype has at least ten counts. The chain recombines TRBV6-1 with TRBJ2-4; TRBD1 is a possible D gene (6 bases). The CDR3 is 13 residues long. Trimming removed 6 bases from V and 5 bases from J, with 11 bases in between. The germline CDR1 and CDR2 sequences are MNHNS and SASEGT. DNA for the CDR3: TGTGCCAGCAGCCGGGACAAGCAAAACATTCAGTACTTC. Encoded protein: CASSRDKQNIQYF.

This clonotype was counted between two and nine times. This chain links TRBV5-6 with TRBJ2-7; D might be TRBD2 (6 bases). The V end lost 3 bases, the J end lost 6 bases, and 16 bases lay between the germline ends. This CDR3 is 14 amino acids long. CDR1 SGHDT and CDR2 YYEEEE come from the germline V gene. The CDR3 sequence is CASSSRPGLFEQYF. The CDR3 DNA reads TGTGCCAGCAGCTCCCGACCGGGACTGTTCGAGCAGTACTTC.

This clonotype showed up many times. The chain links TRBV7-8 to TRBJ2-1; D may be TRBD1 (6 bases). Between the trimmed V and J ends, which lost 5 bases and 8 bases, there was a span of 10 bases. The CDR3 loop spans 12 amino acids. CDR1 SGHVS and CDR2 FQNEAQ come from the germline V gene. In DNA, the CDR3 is TGTGCCAGCAGCCCCGCAGGGGATGAGCAGTTCTTC. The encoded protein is CASSPAGDEQFF.

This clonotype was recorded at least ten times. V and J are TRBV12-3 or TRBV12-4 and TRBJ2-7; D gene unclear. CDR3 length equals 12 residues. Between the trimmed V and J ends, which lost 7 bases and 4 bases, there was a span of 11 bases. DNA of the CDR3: TGTGCCAGCAAATCCATGGGGTACGAGCAGTACTTC. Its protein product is CASKSMGYEQYF.

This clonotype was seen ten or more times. Here the CDR3 reads CASSYPPLSQETQYF. The CDR3 DNA reads as TGTGCCAGCAGTTACCCCCCCCTTTCACAAGAGACCCAGTACTTC. The genes are TRBV6-1 and TRBJ2-5; D remains unclear. The CDR3 contains 15 residues. Germline values: CDR1 MNHNS, CDR2 SASEGT. V gave up 5 bases and J gave up 2 bases, with 15 bases separating them.

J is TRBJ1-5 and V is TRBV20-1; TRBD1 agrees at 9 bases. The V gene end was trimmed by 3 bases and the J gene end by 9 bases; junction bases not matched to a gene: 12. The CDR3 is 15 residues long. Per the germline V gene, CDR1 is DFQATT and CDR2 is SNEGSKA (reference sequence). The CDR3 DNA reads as TGCAGTGCTAGCCCCGGGACAGGGAGCCTTGTGCCCCAGCATTTT. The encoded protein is CSASPGTGSLVPQHF.

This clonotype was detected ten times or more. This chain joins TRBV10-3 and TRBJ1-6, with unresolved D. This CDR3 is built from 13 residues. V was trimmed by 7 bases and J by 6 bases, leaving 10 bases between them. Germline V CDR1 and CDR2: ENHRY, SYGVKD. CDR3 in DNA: TGTGCCATCAAATCGGACGGTAATTCACCCCTCCACTTT. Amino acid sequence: CAIKSDGNSPLHF.

The CDR3 spells CSASAGPYGYTF. In nucleotides, the CDR3 is TGCAGTGCTAGTGCGGGGCCCTATGGCTACACCTTC. This chain joins TRBV20-1 and TRBJ1-2, with a tentative D call TRBD1 (5 bases). V gave up 3 bases and J gave up 4 bases, with 9 bases separating them. CDR1 is DFQATT, CDR2 SNEGSKA, per germline (reference sequence). The CDR3 extends over 12 amino acids.

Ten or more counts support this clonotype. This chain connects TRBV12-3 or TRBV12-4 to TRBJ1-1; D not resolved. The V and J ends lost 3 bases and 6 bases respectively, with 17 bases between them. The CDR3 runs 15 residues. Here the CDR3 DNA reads TGTGCCAGCAGTTTCCGCCCTCGGACGGGATCTGAAGCTTTCTTT. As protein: CASSFRPRTGSEAFF.

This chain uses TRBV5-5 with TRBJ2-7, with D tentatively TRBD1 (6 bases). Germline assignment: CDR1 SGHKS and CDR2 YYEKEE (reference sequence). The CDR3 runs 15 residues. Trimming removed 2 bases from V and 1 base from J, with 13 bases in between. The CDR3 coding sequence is TGTGCCAGCAGCTTCGAAGGGACACGATCCTACGAGCAGTACTTC. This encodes CASSFEGTRSYEQYF.

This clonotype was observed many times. CDR3 sequence reads: CASSLPNPYNEQFF. Written as DNA, the CDR3 is TGTGCCAGCAGCCTCCCTAACCCCTACAATGAGCAGTTCTTC. The chain recombines TRBV7-2 with TRBJ2-1, with D unclear. The CDR3 has 14 amino acids. Trimming removed 5 bases at V and 2 bases at J, with 10 bases between. Germline V gives CDR1 SGHTA, CDR2 FQGNSA.

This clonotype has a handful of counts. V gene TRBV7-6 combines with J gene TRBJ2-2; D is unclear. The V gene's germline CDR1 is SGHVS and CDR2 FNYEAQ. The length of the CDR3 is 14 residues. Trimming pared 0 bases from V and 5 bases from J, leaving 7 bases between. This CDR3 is CASSLAPTTGELFF. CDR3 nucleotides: TGTGCCAGCAGCTTAGCGCCGACGACCGGGGAGCTGTTTTTT.

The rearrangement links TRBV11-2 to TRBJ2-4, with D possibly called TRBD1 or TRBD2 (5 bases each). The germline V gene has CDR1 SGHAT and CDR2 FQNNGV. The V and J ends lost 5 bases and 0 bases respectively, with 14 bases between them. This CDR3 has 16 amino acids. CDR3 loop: CASSPEGPLAKNIQYF. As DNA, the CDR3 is TGTGCCAGCAGCCCAGAGGGACCGTTAGCCAAAAACATTCAGTACTTC.

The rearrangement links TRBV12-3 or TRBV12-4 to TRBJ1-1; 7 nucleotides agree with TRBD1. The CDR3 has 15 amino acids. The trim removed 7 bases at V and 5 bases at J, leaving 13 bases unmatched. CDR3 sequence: CASNGQAVVGTEAFF. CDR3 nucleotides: TGTGCCAGCAACGGACAGGCTGTCGTTGGGACTGAAGCTTTCTTT.

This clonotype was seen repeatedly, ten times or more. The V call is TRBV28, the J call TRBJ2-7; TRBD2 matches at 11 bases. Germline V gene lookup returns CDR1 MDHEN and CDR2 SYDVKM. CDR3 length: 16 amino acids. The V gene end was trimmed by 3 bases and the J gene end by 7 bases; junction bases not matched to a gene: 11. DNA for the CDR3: TGTGCCAGCAGTTTTTCGGTAGCGGGAGGGCCGAGTGAGCAGTACTTC. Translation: CASSFSVAGGPSEQYF.

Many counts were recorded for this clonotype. CDR3 amino acids: CASTLGRGGRRDQYF. CDR3 sequence (DNA): TGTGCCAGCACCCTTGGGCGGGGGGGCCGAAGGGACCAGTACTTC. The chain employs TRBV11-2 and TRBJ2-5, with 9 positions matching TRBD2. CDR3 length: 15 residues. J gave up 10 bases and V 7 bases, and 16 bases lay outside the gene matches. In germline, CDR1 is SGHAT, CDR2 FQNNGV.

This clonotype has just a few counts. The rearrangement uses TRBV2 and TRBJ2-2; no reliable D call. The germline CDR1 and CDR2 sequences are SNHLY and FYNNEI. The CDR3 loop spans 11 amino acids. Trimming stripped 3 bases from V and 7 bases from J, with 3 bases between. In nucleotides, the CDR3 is TGTGCCAGCAGTGACATCGGGGAGCTGTTTTTT. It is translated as CASSDIGELFF.

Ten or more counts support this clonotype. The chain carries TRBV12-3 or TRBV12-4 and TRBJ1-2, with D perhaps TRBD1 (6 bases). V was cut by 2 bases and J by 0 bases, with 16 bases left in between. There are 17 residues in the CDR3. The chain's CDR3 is CASSLSARGPANYGYTF. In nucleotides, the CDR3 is TGTGCCAGCAGTTTATCCGCTCGGGGGCCAGCTAACTATGGCTACACCTTC.